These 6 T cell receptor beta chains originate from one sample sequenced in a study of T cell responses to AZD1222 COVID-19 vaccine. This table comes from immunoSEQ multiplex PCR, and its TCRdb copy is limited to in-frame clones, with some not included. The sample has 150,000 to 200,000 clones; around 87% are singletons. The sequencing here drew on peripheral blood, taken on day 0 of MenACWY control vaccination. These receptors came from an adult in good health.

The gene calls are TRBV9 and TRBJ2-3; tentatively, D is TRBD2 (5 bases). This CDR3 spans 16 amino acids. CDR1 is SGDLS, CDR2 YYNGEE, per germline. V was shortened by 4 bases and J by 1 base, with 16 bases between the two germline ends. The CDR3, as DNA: TGTGCCAGCAGCCGGAACCGGGCGGAGGGCACAGATACGCAGTATTTT. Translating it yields CASSRNRAEGTDTQYF.

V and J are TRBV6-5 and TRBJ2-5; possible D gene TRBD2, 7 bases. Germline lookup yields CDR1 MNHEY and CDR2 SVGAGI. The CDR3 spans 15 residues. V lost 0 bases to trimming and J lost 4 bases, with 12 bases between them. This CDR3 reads CASSYSRGEGETQYF. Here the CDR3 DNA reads TGTGCCAGCAGTTACTCTAGGGGGGAGGGAGAGACCCAGTACTTC.

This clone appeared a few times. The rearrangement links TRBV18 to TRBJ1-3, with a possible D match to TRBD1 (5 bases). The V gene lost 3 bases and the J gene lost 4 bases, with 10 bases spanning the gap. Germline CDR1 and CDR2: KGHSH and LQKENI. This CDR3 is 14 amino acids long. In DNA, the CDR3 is TGTGCCAGCTCACCGGTGGGGGAAGGAAACACCATATATTTT. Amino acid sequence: CASSPVGEGNTIYF.

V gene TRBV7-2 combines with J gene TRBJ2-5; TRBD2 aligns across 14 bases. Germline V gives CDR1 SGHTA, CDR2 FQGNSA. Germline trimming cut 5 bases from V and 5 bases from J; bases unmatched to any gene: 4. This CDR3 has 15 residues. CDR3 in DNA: TGTGCCAGCAGCCCGGGACTAGCGGGGGTGGAGACCCAGTACTTC. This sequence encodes CASSPGLAGVETQYF.

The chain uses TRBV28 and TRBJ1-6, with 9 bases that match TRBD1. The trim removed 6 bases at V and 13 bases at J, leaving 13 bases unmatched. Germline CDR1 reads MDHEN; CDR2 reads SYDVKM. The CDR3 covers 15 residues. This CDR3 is CASRGAGTGIFPLHF. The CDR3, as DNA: TGTGCCAGCAGGGGGGCCGGGACAGGGATTTTTCCCCTCCACTTT.

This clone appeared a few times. CDR3 nucleotide sequence: TGTGCCAGCAGCTTAGAACAGGGCGGGGTAAATGGCTACACCTTC. It is translated as CASSLEQGGVNGYTF. V is TRBV11-2 and J is TRBJ1-2; weak D call: TRBD1 (6 bases). Germline lookup yields CDR1 SGHAT and CDR2 FQNNGV. The CDR3 has 15 residues. Trimming took 0 bases from V and 6 from J, leaving 14 bases between them.